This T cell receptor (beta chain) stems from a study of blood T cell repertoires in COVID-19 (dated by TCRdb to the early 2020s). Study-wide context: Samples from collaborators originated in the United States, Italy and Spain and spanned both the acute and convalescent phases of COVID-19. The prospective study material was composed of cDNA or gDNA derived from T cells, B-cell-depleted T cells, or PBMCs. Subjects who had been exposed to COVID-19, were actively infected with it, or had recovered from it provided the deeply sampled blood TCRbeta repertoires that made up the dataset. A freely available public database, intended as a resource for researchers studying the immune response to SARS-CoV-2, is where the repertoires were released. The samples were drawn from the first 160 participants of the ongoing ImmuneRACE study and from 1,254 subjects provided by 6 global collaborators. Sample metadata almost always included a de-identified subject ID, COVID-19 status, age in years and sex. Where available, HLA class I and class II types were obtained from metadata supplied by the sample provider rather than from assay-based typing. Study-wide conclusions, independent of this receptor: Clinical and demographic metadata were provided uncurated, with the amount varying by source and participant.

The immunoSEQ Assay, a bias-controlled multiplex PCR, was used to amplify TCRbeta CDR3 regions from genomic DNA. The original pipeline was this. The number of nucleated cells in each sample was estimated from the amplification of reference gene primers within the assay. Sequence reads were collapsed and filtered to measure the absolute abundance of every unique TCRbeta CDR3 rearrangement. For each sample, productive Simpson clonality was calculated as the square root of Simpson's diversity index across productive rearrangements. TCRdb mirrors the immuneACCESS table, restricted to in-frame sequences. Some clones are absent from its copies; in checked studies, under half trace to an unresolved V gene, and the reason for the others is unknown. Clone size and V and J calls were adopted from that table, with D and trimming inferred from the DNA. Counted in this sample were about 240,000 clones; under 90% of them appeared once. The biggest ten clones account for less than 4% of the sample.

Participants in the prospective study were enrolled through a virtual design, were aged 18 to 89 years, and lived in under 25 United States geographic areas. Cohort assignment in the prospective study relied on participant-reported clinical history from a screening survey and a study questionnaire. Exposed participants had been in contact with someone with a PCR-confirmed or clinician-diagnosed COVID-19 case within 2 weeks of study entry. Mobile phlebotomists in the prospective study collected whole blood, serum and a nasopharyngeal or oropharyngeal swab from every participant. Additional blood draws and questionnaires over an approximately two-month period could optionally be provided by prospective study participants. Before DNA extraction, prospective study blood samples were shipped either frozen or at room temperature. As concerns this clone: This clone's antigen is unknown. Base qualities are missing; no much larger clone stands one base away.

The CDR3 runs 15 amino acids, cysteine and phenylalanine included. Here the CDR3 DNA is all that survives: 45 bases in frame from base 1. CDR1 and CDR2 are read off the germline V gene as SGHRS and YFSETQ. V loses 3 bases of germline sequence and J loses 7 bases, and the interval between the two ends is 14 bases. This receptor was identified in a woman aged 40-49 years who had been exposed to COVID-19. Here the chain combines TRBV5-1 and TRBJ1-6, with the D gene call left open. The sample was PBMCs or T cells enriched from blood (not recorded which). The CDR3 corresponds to CASSWASTENSPLHF. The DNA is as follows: TGCGCCAGCAGCTGGGCTTCCACCGAGAATTCACCCCTCCACTTT.